These 29 T cell receptor beta chains originate from one sample sequenced in a study of T cell responses to AZD1222 COVID-19 vaccine. Profiled with immunoSEQ multiplex PCR; TCRdb holds only in-frame clones, not every one. The sample has 70,000 or so clones, 87% seen once. The sequencing used peripheral blood, collected on day 0 of AZD1222 vaccination. Receptors were obtained from an adult in good health.

The rearrangement joins TRBV11-3 to TRBJ2-2; D gene ambiguous. The CDR3 length is 17 residues. The V and J ends lost 4 bases and 0 bases respectively, with 15 bases between them. Germline V gene sequence: CDR1 SGHNT, CDR2 YENEEA. In DNA form, the CDR3 reads TGTGCCAGCAGCTACCCTCGGCCGTACGCGAACACCGGGGAGCTGTTTTTT. This codes for CASSYPRPYANTGELFF.

The chain is built from TRBV6-5 and TRBJ1-5, with 9 bases that match TRBD1. Germline CDR1 reads MNHEY; CDR2 reads SVGAGI. This CDR3 has 15 residues. J gave up 1 base and V 6 bases, and 4 bases lay outside the gene matches. CDR3 sequence (DNA): TGTGCCAGCAGGGGACAGGGAATGAGCAATCAGCCCCAGCATTTT. Protein sequence: CASRGQGMSNQPQHF.

The genes are TRBV4-1 and TRBJ1-1; a possible D gene is TRBD1 (6 bases). Germline V gene sequence: CDR1 MGHRA, CDR2 YSYEKL. V lost 0 bases and J 10 bases, leaving 15 bases between the germline ends. The CDR3 is 14 amino acids. CDR3 bases: TGCGCCAGCAGCCAAGATAGTACGACAGGTGGAGCTTTCTTT. It codes for CASSQDSTTGGAFF.

The chain is built from TRBV4-2 and TRBJ2-6, with D possibly matching TRBD1 (5 bases). This CDR3 is built from 16 residues. The V end lost 1 base, the J end lost 0 bases, and 7 bases lay between the germline ends. Per germline, CDR1 LGHNA and CDR2 YNFKEQ. CDR3 sequence reads: CASSQGQFSGANVLTF. CDR3 in DNA: TGTGCCAGCAGCCAAGGACAGTTCTCTGGGGCCAACGTCCTGACTTTC.

V gene TRBV2 combines with J gene TRBJ1-2, with D maybe TRBD1 (5 bases). Germline CDR1 is SNHLY and CDR2 is FYNNEI. CDR3 size: 19 residues. Between the trimmed V and J ends, which lost 7 bases and 0 bases, there was a span of 27 bases. CDR3 protein: CASIMVGAVMGETNYGYTF. Written as DNA, the CDR3 is TGTGCCAGCATTATGGTCGGCGCAGTAATGGGGGAAACTAACTATGGCTACACCTTC.

This clone showed up just once. This sequence joins TRBV5-1 and TRBJ2-5; 8 positions agree with TRBD2. Unmatched junction bases numbered 10, after V lost 4 bases and J lost 2 bases. The germline CDR1 and CDR2 sequences are SGHRS and YFSETQ. The CDR3 length is 16 residues. CDR3 nucleotides: TGCGCCAGCAGCCCCGGCGGAGCTAGCGGGCAAGAGACCCAGTACTTC. Residues: CASSPGGASGQETQYF.

The chain recombines TRBV11-2 with TRBJ2-7; possibly TRBD1 for D (5 bases). Germline CDR1 SGHAT, CDR2 FQNNGV. Trimming cost V 4 bases and J 1 base, with 11 bases left between them. This CDR3 has 14 amino acids. DNA for the CDR3: TGTGCCAGCAGCTCCCCCGACAGATCCTACGAGCAGTACTTC. Its translation is CASSSPDRSYEQYF.

Here the CDR3 DNA reads TGTGCCAGCAGCTCCCCAGGGATCCATGGCTACACCTTC. Translation gives CASSSPGIHGYTF. This chain links TRBV5-6 with TRBJ1-2, with D maybe TRBD1 (5 bases). This CDR3 has 13 amino acids. Germline V CDR1 and CDR2: SGHDT, YYEEEE. Between the trimmed V and J ends, which lost 3 bases and 6 bases, there was a span of 12 bases.

This chain uses TRBV7-2 with TRBJ2-7; 8 bases align to TRBD1. Germline trimming cut 5 bases from V and 1 base from J; bases unmatched to any gene: 10. Looked up from germline, CDR1 is SGHTA and CDR2 is FQGNSA. The CDR3 consists of 16 residues. CDR3 region: CASSPDRGRGSYEQYF. The CDR3 coding sequence is TGTGCCAGCAGCCCCGACAGGGGTCGGGGTTCCTACGAGCAGTACTTC. The variable domain in full, with the rest retrieved from reference TRBV7-2 and TRBJ2-7, is GAGVSQSPSNKVTEKGKDVELRCDPISGHTALYWYRQSLGQGLEFLIYFQGNSAPDKSGLPSDRFSAERTGGSVSTLTIQRTQQEDSAVYLCASSPDRGRGSYEQYFGPGTRLTVT.

This chain joins TRBV27 and TRBJ1-2; D possibly corresponds to TRBD1 (5 bases). Germline assignment: CDR1 MNHEY and CDR2 SMNVEV (reference sequence). The CDR3 runs 15 residues. Trimming removed 0 bases at V and 7 bases at J, with 15 bases between. The CDR3 reads CASSLSNLGRGGYTF. CDR3 DNA: TGTGCCAGCAGTTTATCGAATCTGGGGCGCGGTGGCTACACCTTC.

The chain uses TRBV7-3 and TRBJ2-5; a possible D gene is TRBD2 (5 bases). The CDR3 sequence is 13 residues long. Trimming left V 5 bases short and J 5 bases short, with 12 bases between. Germline CDR1 reads SGHTA; CDR2 reads FQGTGA. The CDR3 spells CASSRLAAETQYF. CDR3 bases: TGTGCCAGCAGCCGCCTAGCTGCTGAGACCCAGTACTTC.

In this sample, this clone turned up a few times. The chain joins TRBV28 to TRBJ1-6, with D uncertain. Germline V CDR1 and CDR2: MDHEN, SYDVKM. CDR3 length: 14 residues. Trimming removed 2 bases from V and 5 bases from J, with 7 bases in between. CDR3 sequence (DNA): TGTGCCAGCAGTTTACGCCGTGATAATTCACCCCTCCACTTT. As protein: CASSLRRDNSPLHF.

V usage is TRBV6-5 and J usage is TRBJ1-1, with 7 positions matching TRBD1. CDR3 length equals 14 residues. The germline V gene has CDR1 MNHEY and CDR2 SVGAGI. Unmatched junction bases numbered 3, after V lost 5 bases and J lost 0 bases. CDR3 amino acids: CASSPQGVNTEAFF. The CDR3 DNA sequence: TGTGCCAGCAGTCCCCAGGGGGTGAACACTGAAGCTTTCTTT.

The chain has TRBV19 and TRBJ2-5; perhaps TRBD2 as D (5 bases). CDR1 and CDR2 (germline): LNHDA, SQIVND (reference sequence). The CDR3 sequence is 15 residues long. The V end lost 3 bases, the J end lost 4 bases, and 15 bases lay between the germline ends. Written as DNA, the CDR3 is TGTGCCAGTAGTATGGTGGGCGCGGGTCTAGAGACCCAGTACTTC. The encoded protein is CASSMVGAGLETQYF.

The V and J genes are TRBV6-5 and TRBJ1-2, with 9 positions matching TRBD1. Germline values: CDR1 MNHEY, CDR2 SVGAGI. V shed 4 bases, J shed 4 bases, and the junction held 7 bases outside the gene matches. The CDR3 consists of 15 residues. This CDR3 reads CASSSSTGGSYGYTF. In DNA form, the CDR3 reads TGTGCCAGCAGTTCAAGTACAGGGGGCAGCTATGGCTACACCTTC.

V and J are TRBV6-1 and TRBJ1-5, with D unresolved. Trimming shortened V by 0 bases and J by 11 bases, and 14 bases separated the two germline ends. This CDR3 is built from 14 residues. CDR1 is MNHNS, CDR2 SASEGT, per germline. CDR3 sequence: CASSEAVLVSTQHF. CDR3 bases: TGTGCCAGCAGTGAAGCGGTTTTAGTGAGTACCCAGCATTTT.

V usage is TRBV12-3 or TRBV12-4 and J usage is TRBJ1-2; a weak D match, TRBD1 (6 bases). V was clipped by 5 bases and J by 4 bases, with 11 bases between them. The CDR3 spans 13 residues. CDR3 loop: CASSSGQPYGYTF. CDR3 nucleotide sequence: TGTGCCAGCAGTAGTGGACAGCCCTATGGCTACACCTTC.

This clone was counted between two and nine times. The chain has TRBV19 and TRBJ1-2; D not certain. The CDR3 has 13 residues. V was pared by 6 bases and J by 3 bases, with 11 bases between. Germline-derived CDR1 and CDR2 are LNHDA and SQIVND (reference sequence). The CDR3 loop reads CASRSSTYYGYTF. CDR3 bases: TGTGCCAGTAGGTCGAGTACGTACTATGGCTACACCTTC.

The chain carries TRBV13 and TRBJ1-1, with D maybe TRBD1 (6 bases). The ends were cut back, 2 bases at V and 3 bases at J, with 10 bases in the middle. CDR1 and CDR2 (germline): PRHDT, FYEKMQ (reference sequence). The CDR3 sequence is 14 residues long. CDR3 in amino acids: CASSLNREDTEAFF. CDR3 nucleotides: TGTGCCAGCAGCTTAAACAGGGAGGACACTGAAGCTTTCTTT.

The chain joins TRBV6-6 to TRBJ2-1; 7 bases are a match to TRBD2. V lost 3 bases to trimming and J lost 4 bases; unmatched junction nucleotides: 6. Germline V gene sequence: CDR1 MNHNY, CDR2 SVGAGI (reference sequence). CDR3 size: 15 residues. For the CDR3, the DNA is TGTGCCAGCAGTTATGGGGGGGATTGGTACAATGAGCAGTTCTTC. It translates to CASSYGGDWYNEQFF.

This clone was counted a single time. CDR3 region: CASIYRSSELATNEKLFF. DNA of the CDR3: TGTGCCAGTATCTATAGATCTTCAGAGCTAGCAACTAATGAAAAACTGTTTTTT. This chain joins TRBV19 and TRBJ1-4; D remains ambiguous. Germline CDR1 and CDR2: LNHDA and SQIVND (reference sequence). The CDR3 has 18 amino acids. The V gene lost 7 bases and the J gene lost 0 bases, with 21 bases spanning the gap.

The J gene is TRBJ1-5, the V gene TRBV7-9; D not resolved. Trimming took off 0 bases at V and 6 bases at J, with 3 bases between the two ends. The length of the CDR3 is 12 residues. Germline loops: CDR1 SEHNR, CDR2 FQNEAQ (reference sequence). In DNA form, the CDR3 reads TGTGCCAGCAGCTTAGCAGGTCAGCCCCAGCATTTT. This gives the protein CASSLAGQPQHF.

V gene TRBV30 combines with J gene TRBJ2-3, with D possibly being TRBD2 (7 bases). V lost 3 bases to trimming and J lost 8 bases, with 15 bases between them. Germline CDR1 GTSNPN, CDR2 SVGIG (reference sequence). This CDR3 has 13 residues. This CDR3 reads CAWRGGVLRTQYF. DNA of the CDR3: TGTGCCTGGAGAGGGGGGGTATTGCGTACGCAGTATTTT.

This clone was picked up a small number of times. J is TRBJ1-5 and V is TRBV30; D is possibly TRBD1 (5 bases). This CDR3 contains 15 residues. Germline V gene data show CDR1 as GTSNPN and CDR2 as SVGIG (reference sequence). Trimming shortened V by 3 bases and J by 7 bases, and 19 bases separated the two germline ends. The CDR3 here is CAWSPVGVQSQPQHF. The CDR3 DNA is TGTGCCTGGAGCCCGGTGGGGGTACAAAGCCAGCCCCAGCATTTT.

This chain links TRBV3-1 (or the pseudogene TRBV3-2) with TRBJ1-2, with D possibly TRBD1 on 5 matching bases. With 0 bases removed from V and 5 bases from J, the gap between germline ends came to 19 bases. The CDR3 is 17 amino acids. The V gene's germline CDR1 is LGHDT and CDR2 YNNKEL (reference sequence). The CDR3 bases are TGTGCCAGCAGCCAAGATCCATGGAGAGGCAGGACATATGGCTACACCTTC. Amino acids: CASSQDPWRGRTYGYTF.

This sequence joins TRBV30 and TRBJ2-2; D remains unclear. This CDR3 is built from 14 residues. CDR1 is GTSNPN, CDR2 SVGIG, per germline (reference sequence). Between the trimmed V and J ends, which lost 1 base and 3 bases, there was a span of 9 bases. CDR3 loop: CAWSAEWDTGELFF. The CDR3, as DNA: TGTGCCTGGAGTGCCGAGTGGGACACCGGGGAGCTGTTTTTT.

The rearrangement uses TRBV23-1 and TRBJ2-2; 9 bases match TRBD2. TRBV23-1 is placed among ORFs of uncertain function. V was clipped by 0 bases and J by 5 bases; unmatched bases: 13. The CDR3 spans 19 residues. CDR3 region: CASSQSRGPRGGLTGELFF. CDR3 DNA sequence: TGCGCCAGCAGTCAATCGCGGGGGCCGCGGGGGGGCCTTACCGGGGAGCTGTTTTTT.

The chain links TRBV7-2 to TRBJ2-1; D unclear. Germline assignment: CDR1 SGHTA and CDR2 FQGNSA. The CDR3 consists of 13 residues. V was clipped by 5 bases and J by 9 bases, with 14 bases between them. CDR3 sequence: CASSVSVYVEQFF. CDR3 nucleotides: TGTGCCAGCAGCGTATCTGTATACGTTGAGCAGTTCTTC.

The genes are TRBV19 and TRBJ1-1; D is ambiguous. Trimming cost V 5 bases and J 0 bases, with 4 bases left between them. Germline V gene data show CDR1 as LNHDA and CDR2 as SQIVND (reference sequence). CDR3 length: 12 residues. CDR3 bases: TGTGCCAGTAGTTACTTGAACACTGAAGCTTTCTTT. Translating gives CASSYLNTEAFF.